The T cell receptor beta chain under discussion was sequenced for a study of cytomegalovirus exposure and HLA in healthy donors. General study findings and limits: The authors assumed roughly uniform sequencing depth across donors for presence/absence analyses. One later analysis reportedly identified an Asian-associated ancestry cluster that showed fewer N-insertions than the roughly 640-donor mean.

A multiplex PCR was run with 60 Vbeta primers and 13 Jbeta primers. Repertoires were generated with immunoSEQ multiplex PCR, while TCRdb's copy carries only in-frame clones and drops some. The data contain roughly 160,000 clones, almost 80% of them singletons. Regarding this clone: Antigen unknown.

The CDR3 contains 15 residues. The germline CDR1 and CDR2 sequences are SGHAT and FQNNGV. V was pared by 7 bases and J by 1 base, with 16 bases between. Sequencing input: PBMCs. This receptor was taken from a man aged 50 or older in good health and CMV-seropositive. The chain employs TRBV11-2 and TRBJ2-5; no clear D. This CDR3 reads CASTTNRVAQETQYF. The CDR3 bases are TGTGCCAGCACTACCAATCGGGTAGCCCAAGAGACCCAGTACTTC.